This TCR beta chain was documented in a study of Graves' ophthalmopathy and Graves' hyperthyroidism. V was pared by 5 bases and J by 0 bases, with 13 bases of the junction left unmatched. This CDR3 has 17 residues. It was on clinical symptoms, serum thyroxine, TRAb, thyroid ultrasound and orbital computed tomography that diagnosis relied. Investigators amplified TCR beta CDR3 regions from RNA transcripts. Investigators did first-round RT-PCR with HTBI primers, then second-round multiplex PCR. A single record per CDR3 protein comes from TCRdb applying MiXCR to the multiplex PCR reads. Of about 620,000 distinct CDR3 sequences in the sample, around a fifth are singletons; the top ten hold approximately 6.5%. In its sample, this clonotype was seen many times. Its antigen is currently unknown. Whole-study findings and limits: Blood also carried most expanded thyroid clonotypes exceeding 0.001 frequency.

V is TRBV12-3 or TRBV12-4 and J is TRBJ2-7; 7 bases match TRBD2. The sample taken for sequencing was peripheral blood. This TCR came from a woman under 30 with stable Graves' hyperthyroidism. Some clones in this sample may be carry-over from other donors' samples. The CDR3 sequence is CASSAGTTVISSYEQYF. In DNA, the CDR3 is TGTGCCAGCAGTGCCGGGACTACCGTAATTTCCTCCTACGAGCAGTACTTC.